This record looks at one TCR beta chain sequence and its context. Its antigen is unidentified. This sample was taken from a study of cytomegalovirus exposure and HLA in healthy donors. This CDR3 comprises 15 residues. Germline V gives CDR1 MNHEY, CDR2 SMNVEV (reference sequence). The J segment lost 6 bases and the V segment lost 8 bases, leaving 13 bases of the junction unmatched. Regarding the study as a whole: One later analysis, an examination of the 100 to 150 validation repertoires, found that first-cohort TCR clusters tended to co-occur in them.

The protocol was immunoSEQ multiplex PCR, while the TCRdb copy is restricted to in-frame clones and leaves out a portion. The sample consists of about 250,000 clones, roughly 87% of them appearing once. Sequencing was performed on PBMCs. V gene TRBV27 combines with J gene TRBJ2-1, with 7 bases fitting TRBD2. The sequence came from a young man in good health and CMV-seropositive. The CDR3: CASAPPGTIVNEQFF. The CDR3 coding sequence is TGTGCCAGCGCCCCCCCCGGGACTATCGTCAATGAGCAGTTCTTC.